This T cell receptor (beta chain) was captured in a study of neurological immune-mediated disorders. Whole-study findings and limits: None of the CDR3 amino acid sequences in expanded clones turned up in more than one subject, which points to private repertoires in all groups. The most TCR clonal expansion was seen in HTLV-1-associated myelopathy, and the least was seen in multiple sclerosis, which fell below healthy controls.

The authors produced cDNA by 5'RACE using 10-nucleotide random UMIs. Sequencing runs each yielded over 170 million TCR-beta sequences from 15-18 subjects. A single record per CDR3 protein comes from TCRdb applying MiXCR to the 5' RACE reads. The sample shows approximately 48,000 distinct CDR3 sequences, roughly 13% of them seen only once. Stated time point: longitudinal time-point 3. In this sample, this clonotype turned up many times. Its antigen is as yet unknown. Looked up from germline, CDR1 is MNHNY and CDR2 is SVGAGI (reference sequence). The CDR3 covers 15 residues. The V and J ends lost 5 bases and 2 bases respectively, with 12 bases between them.

Sequenced sample: PBMCs. The chain has TRBV6-6 and TRBJ2-2; D possibly corresponds to TRBD2 (5 bases). The receptor was isolated from a male donor with HTLV-1-associated myelopathy (HAM/TSP). CDR3 nucleotides: TGTGCCAGCAGTACCCCTCGGGGAAACACCGGGGAGCTGTTTTTT. It translates to CASSTPRGNTGELFF.